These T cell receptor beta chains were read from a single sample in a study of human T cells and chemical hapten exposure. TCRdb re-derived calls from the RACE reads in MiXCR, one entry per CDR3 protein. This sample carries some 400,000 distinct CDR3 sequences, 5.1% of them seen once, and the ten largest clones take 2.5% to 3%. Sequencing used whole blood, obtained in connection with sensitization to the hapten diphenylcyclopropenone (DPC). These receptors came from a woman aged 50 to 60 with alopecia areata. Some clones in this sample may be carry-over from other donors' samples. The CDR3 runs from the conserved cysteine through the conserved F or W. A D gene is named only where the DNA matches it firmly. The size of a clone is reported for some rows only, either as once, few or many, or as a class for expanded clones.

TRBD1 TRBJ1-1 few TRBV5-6 TGTGCCAGCGGTACAGGGGGAAACACTGAAGCTTTCTTT CASGTGGNTEAFF
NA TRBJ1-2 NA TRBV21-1 TGTGCCAGCAGCAAAACCGAGTTTGAGGACAGGGAATGTGGCTACACCTTC CASSKTEFEDRECGYTF
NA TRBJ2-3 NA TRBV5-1 TGCGCCAGCAGCTCTTTGACTCAAGAAACGCAGTATTTT CASSSLTQETQYF
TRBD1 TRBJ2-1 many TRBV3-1 TGTGCCAGCAGCCTCCGAGGGACAGGGTCGGATGAGCAGTTCTTC CASSLRGTGSDEQFF
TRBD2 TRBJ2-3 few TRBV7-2 TGTGCCAGCAGCAGTAGCGGGGGGGTCACAGATACGCAGTATTTT CASSSSGGVTDTQYF
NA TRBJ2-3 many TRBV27 TGTGCCAGCAGTTTAAGGGAGGCAGATACGCAGTATTTT CASSLREADTQYF
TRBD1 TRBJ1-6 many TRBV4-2 TGTGCCAGCAGCCACAGGGGGGAGAATTCACCCCTCCACTTT CASSHRGENSPLHF
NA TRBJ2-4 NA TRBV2 TGTGCCAGCAGTTTTGCATCCGTGAACATTCAGTACTTC CASSFASVNIQYF
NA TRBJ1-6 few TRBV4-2 TGTGCCAGCAGCCAAAGTAATTCACCCCTCCACTTT CASSQSNSPLHF
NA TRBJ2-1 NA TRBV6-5 TGTGCCAGCAGCCATCCCTTGGGCAATGAGCAGTTCTTC CASSHPLGNEQFF
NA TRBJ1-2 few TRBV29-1 TGCAGCTCTGAAGGAGGGGCGGGATATGGCTACACCTTC CSSEGGAGYGYTF
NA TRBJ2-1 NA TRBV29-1 TGCAGCGTTGACTCTGGTGAGCAGTTCTTC CSVDSGEQFF
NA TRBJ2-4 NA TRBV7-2 TGTGCCAGCAGCTCCGGGACCCGGGCCAAAAACATTCAGTACTTC CASSSGTRAKNIQYF
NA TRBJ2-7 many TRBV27 TGTGCCAGCAGTGCGCTCGGAGGTTCTGCTGGATCTCGGTACTTC CASSALGGSAGSRYF
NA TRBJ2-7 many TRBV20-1 TGCAGTGCTAGAGAGTTTGGGGGGAGCGACGAGCAGTACTTC CSAREFGGSDEQYF
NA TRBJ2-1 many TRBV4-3 TGCGCCAGCAGCCTCTTCACCAGCTCCTACAATGAGCAGTTCTTC CASSLFTSSYNEQFF
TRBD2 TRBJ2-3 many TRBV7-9 TGTGCCAGCAGCTTCGGCGGGGGGGCGACAGATACGCAGTATTTT CASSFGGGATDTQYF
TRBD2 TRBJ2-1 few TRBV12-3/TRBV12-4 TGTGCCAGCACAAGTAGCGGGGCCTACAATGAGCAGTTCTTC CASTSSGAYNEQFF
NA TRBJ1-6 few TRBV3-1 TGTGCCAGCAGCCTTAAACCGGGCGCCTATAATTCACCCCTCCACTTT CASSLKPGAYNSPLHF
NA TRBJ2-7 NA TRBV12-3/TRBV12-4 TGTGCCAGCAGTTTAGATCGGGGGCGCACGAACGAGCAGTACTTC CASSLDRGRTNEQYF
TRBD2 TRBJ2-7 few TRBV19 TGTGCCAGTAGTATTGGATCGCGGGGGGCGAGCGAGCAGTACTTC CASSIGSRGASEQYF
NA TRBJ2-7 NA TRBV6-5 TGTGCCAGCAGTTACTCGTACGGACAGACGACCTACGAGCAGTACTTC CASSYSYGQTTYEQYF
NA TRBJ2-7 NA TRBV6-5 TGTGCCAGCAGTTCCATCAACCCGCGATTCGCCGAGCAGTACTTC CASSSINPRFAEQYF
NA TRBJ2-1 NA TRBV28 TGTGCCAGCAGTTTACCCGGGGAGAAGCAGTTCTTC CASSLPGEKQFF
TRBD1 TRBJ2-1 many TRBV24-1 TGTGCGGTCCGGGACAGGGGACACAATGAGCAGTTCTTC CAVRDRGHNEQFF
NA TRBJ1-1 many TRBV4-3 TGCGCCAGCAGCCAAGAGCCGGGACGGGGGGCTTTCTTT CASSQEPGRGAFF
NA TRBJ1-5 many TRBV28 TGTGCCAGCAACAACGGGGGAACTCAGCCCCAGCATTTT CASNNGGTQPQHF
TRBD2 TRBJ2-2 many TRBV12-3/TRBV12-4 TGTGCCAGCAGAGCGGGAGGGGGTACCGGGGAGCTGTTTTTT CASRAGGGTGELFF
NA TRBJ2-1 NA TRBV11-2 TGTGCCAGCAGCCCCTATGGGGTGAACGAGTTCTTC CASSPYGVNEFF
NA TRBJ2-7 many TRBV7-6 TGTGCCAGCTTCCCGGGGCAGGGTGTAGGCGAGCAGTACTTC CASFPGQGVGEQYF
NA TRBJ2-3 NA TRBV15 TGTGCCACCAGCAGAGGAGGTTCGGCGGGGAACACAGATACGCAGTATTTT CATSRGGSAGNTDTQYF
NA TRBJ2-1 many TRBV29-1 TGCAGCGTTGAAGATAGGGTGACGGCGGATGAGCAGTTCTTC CSVEDRVTADEQFF
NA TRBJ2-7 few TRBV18 TGTGCCAGCTCACCCCCCCTCTCATCCTACGAGCAGTACTTC CASSPPLSSYEQYF
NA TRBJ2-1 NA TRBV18 TGTGCCAGCTCACCAGAAAGGGAGCAGTTCTTC CASSPEREQFF
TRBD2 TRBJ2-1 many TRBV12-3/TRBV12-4 TGTGCCAGCAGTTTACGGCTAGCGGGGGGGCATAATGAGCAGTTCTTC CASSLRLAGGHNEQFF
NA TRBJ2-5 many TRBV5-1 TGCGCCAGCAGCTTGGTTGCAGAACAAGAGACCCAGTACTTC CASSLVAEQETQYF
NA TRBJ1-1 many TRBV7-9 TGTGCCAGCAGCCCACAGGGTCTCCGGGCTGAAGCTTTCTTT CASSPQGLRAEAFF
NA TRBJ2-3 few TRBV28 TGTGCCAGCAGTCCCAAACTGACTCGTACGCAGTATTTT CASSPKLTRTQYF
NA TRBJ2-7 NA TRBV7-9 TGTGCCAGCAGCTCCCGTGACCCTTCCTACGAGCAGTACTTC CASSSRDPSYEQYF
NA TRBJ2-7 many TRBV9 TGTGCCAGCAGCGTAGGAGGGGGAGGGAGGAGCTCCTACGAGCAGTACTTC CASSVGGGGRSSYEQYF
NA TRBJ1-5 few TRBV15 TGTGCCACCAGCACAACGAATCAGCCCCAGCATTTT CATSTTNQPQHF